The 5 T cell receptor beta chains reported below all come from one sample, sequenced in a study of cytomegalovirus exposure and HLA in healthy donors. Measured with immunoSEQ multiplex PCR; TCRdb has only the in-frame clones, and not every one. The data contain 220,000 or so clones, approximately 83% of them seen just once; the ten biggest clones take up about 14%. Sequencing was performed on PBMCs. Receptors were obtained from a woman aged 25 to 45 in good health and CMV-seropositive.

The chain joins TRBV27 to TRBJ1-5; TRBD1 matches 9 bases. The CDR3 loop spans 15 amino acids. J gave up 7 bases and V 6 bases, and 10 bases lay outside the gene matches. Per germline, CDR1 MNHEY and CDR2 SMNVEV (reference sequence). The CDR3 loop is CASRPAQGARQPQHF. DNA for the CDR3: TGTGCCAGCAGGCCAGCACAGGGGGCAAGACAGCCCCAGCATTTT.

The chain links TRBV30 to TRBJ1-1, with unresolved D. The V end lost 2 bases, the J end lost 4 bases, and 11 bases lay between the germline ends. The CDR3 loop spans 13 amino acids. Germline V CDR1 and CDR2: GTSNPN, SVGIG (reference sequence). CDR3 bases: TGTGCCTGGAGTCTATCGGGGAGCACTGAAGCTTTCTTT. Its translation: CAWSLSGSTEAFF.

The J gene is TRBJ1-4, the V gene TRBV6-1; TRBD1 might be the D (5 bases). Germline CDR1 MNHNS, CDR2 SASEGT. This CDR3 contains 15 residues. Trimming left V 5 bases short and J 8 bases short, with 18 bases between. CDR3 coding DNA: TGTGCCAGCAGTTCAAGAAGGGGTTTTGGGGAAAAACTGTTTTTT. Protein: CASSSRRGFGEKLFF.

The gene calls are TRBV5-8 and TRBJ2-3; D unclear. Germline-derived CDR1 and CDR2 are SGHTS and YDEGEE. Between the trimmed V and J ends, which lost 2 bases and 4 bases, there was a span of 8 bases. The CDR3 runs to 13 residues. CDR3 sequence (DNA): TGTGCCAGCAGCTTATTCCGTTCAGATACGCAGTATTTT. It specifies CASSLFRSDTQYF.

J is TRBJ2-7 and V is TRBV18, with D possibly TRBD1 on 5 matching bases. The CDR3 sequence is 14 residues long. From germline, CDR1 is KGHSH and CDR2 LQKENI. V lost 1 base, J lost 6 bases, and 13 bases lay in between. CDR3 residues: CASSPRREVFEQYF. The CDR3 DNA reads TGTGCCAGCTCACCACGCAGGGAAGTGTTCGAGCAGTACTTC.